Each of the 8 T cell receptor beta chains below was sequenced from the same sample in a study of blood T cell repertoires in COVID-19 (dated by TCRdb to 2018 to 2021). Library preparation used the immunoSEQ multiplex PCR assay. Entries here come from immuneACCESS through TCRdb and include only in-frame sequences with V and J called. Some clones fail to appear in such tables; in the studies checked, an unresolved V gene covers under half of the shortfall, and the cause of the remainder is unknown. The sample yields approximately 200,000 clones; around 80% were counted once. The ten largest clones represent under 10% of the sample. The material sequenced was peripheral blood. The source is a woman older than 75 with COVID-19, enrolled during active disease.

The chain recombines TRBV5-1 with TRBJ2-3; 10 bases are a match to TRBD2. The CDR3 runs to 16 residues. Trimming took 1 base from V and 0 from J; bases not matched to a gene: 2. CDR1 and CDR2 (germline): SGHRS, YFSETQ. This CDR3 reads CASSLYSGGSTDTQYF. The CDR3 DNA is TGCGCCAGCAGCTTGTATAGCGGGGGGAGCACAGATACGCAGTATTTT. Filled out from reference TRBV5-1 and TRBJ2-3, the complete variable domain reads KAGVTQTPRYLIKTRGQQVTLSCSPISGHRSVSWYQQTPGQGLQFLFEYFSETQRNKGNFPGRFSGRQFSNSRSEMNVSTLELGDSALYLCASSLYSGGSTDTQYFGPGTRLTVL.

This clone was detected a few times. The DNA for the CDR3 is TGCGCCAGCAGCCAAGGAGAGCCCATGAACACTGAAGCTTTCTTT. Protein product: CASSQGEPMNTEAFF. The V and J genes are TRBV4-1 and TRBJ1-1; D unclear. This CDR3 is 15 amino acids long. The germline V gene has CDR1 MGHRA and CDR2 YSYEKL. Trimming pared 1 base from V and 0 bases from J, leaving 9 bases between.

The chain is built from TRBV19 and TRBJ2-2, with D unresolved. With 3 bases removed from V and 3 bases from J, the gap between germline ends came to 2 bases. The CDR3 covers 12 residues. Germline V CDR1 and CDR2: LNHDA, SQIVND (reference sequence). Here the CDR3 DNA reads TGTGCCAGTAGTATCTACACCGGGGAGCTGTTTTTT. It is translated as CASSIYTGELFF.

The genes are TRBV6-4 and TRBJ1-1; D unclear. The CDR3 totals 16 residues. Germline CDR1 is MRHNA and CDR2 is SNTAGT. V lost 1 base, J lost 4 bases, and 16 bases lay in between. CDR3 DNA: TGTGCCAGCAGTGACTGGACGTGTGGGGAGAGCACTGAAGCTTTCTTT. It specifies CASSDWTCGESTEAFF.

The genes are TRBV11-2 and TRBJ1-1; D is ambiguous. The CDR3 consists of 14 residues. Deletions cut 5 bases from V and 9 bases from J, with 19 bases between. Germline V gene lookup returns CDR1 SGHAT and CDR2 FQNNGV. The CDR3 sequence is CASSMFRDANKAFF. As DNA, the CDR3 is TGTGCCAGCAGCATGTTCCGGGATGCTAATAAAGCTTTCTTT.

J is TRBJ2-1 and V is TRBV9; 7 bases are a match to TRBD1. V lost 3 bases and J lost 3; bases outside the gene matches: 15. This CDR3 region has 18 residues. Germline V CDR1 and CDR2: SGDLS, YYNGEE. The CDR3 loop is CASSAPTTGQRVYNEQFF. In nucleotides, the CDR3 is TGTGCCAGCAGCGCACCTACTACGGGACAGCGAGTCTACAATGAGCAGTTCTTC.

V usage is TRBV27 and J usage is TRBJ2-1; 8 nucleotides line up with TRBD2. V trimming: 6 bases; J trimming: 5 bases; junction bases outside the gene matches: 9. CDR3 length equals 15 residues. In germline, CDR1 is MNHEY, CDR2 SMNVEV (reference sequence). The CDR3 sequence is CASSREGWKDNEQFF. The CDR3 nucleotides are TGTGCCAGCAGCCGGGAGGGATGGAAGGACAATGAGCAGTTCTTC.

This chain connects TRBV28 to TRBJ1-4; 7 bases agree with TRBD1. The CDR3 has 12 residues. V shed 7 bases, J shed 8 bases, and the junction held 4 bases outside the gene matches. Germline V gives CDR1 MDHEN, CDR2 SYDVKM. The CDR3 loop reads CASNRGREKLFF. The CDR3 region has the DNA TGTGCCAGCAACAGGGGCCGCGAAAAACTGTTTTTT.